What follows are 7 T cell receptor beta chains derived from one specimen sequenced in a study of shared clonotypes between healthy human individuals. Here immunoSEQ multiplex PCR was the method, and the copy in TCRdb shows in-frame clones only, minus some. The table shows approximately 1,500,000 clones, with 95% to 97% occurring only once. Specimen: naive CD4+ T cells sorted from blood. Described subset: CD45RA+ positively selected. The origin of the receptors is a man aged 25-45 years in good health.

The CDR3 here is CASSLRTDIYGYTF. The CDR3 DNA is TGCGCCAGCAGCCTCAGGACCGACATCTATGGCTACACCTTC. The chain has TRBV4-1 and TRBJ1-2; no clear D gene. The CDR3 has 14 residues. The germline V and J ends were trimmed by 4 bases and 4 bases, with 13 bases remaining between them. CDR1 is MGHRA, CDR2 YSYEKL, per germline.

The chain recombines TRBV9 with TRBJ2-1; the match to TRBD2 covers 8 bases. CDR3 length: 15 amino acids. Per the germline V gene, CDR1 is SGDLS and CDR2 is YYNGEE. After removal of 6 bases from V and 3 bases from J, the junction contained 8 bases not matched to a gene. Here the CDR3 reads CASTPNSGIYNEQFF. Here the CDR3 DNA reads TGTGCCAGCACGCCGAATAGCGGGATCTACAATGAGCAGTTCTTC. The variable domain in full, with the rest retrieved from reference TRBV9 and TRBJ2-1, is DSGVTQTPKHLITATGQRVTLRCSPRSGDLSVYWYQQSLDQGLQFLIQYYNGEERAKGNILERFSAQQFPDLHSELNLSSLELGDSALYFCASTPNSGIYNEQFFGPGTRLTVL.

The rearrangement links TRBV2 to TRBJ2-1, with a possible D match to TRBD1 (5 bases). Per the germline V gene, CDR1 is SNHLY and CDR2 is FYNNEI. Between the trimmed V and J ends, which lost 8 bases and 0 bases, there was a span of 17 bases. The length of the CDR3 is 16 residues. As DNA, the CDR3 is TGTGCCAGCGTAAGGGAAGGGGTTCCCTCCTACAATGAGCAGTTCTTC. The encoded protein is CASVREGVPSYNEQFF.

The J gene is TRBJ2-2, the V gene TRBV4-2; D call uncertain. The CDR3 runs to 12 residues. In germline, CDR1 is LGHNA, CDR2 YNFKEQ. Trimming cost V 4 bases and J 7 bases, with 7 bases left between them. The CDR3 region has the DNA TGTGCCAGCAGCCTCCCTCGCGGGGAGCTGTTTTTT. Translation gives CASSLPRGELFF.

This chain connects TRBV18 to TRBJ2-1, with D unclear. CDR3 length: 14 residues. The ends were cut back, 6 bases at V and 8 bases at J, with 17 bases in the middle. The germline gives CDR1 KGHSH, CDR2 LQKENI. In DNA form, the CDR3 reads TGTGCCAGCTCCCGCTCGACGCCCGTGGATGAGCAGTTCTTC. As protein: CASSRSTPVDEQFF.

CDR3 sequence: CASIGGLAGYGYTF. CDR3 nucleotides: TGTGCCAGCATCGGGGGCTTGGCCGGCTATGGCTACACCTTC. This chain connects TRBV6-1 to TRBJ1-2, with a possible D match to TRBD1 (6 bases). The germline V gene encodes CDR1 MNHNS and CDR2 SASEGT. V was pared by 7 bases and J by 4 bases, with 16 bases between. CDR3 size: 14 residues.

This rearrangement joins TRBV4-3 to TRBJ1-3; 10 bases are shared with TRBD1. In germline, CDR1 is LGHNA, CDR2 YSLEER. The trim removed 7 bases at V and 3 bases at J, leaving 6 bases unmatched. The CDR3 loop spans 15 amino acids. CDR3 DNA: TGCGCCAGCAACCGGGACAGGGGAGGTGGAAACACCATATATTTT. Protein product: CASNRDRGGGNTIYF.